The sequence of this TCR beta chain was determined in a study of cytomegalovirus exposure and HLA in healthy donors. On this clone: Its specificity is not known.

The CDR3 extends over 13 amino acids. V shed 8 bases and J shed 5 bases, with 18 bases lying between them. CDR1 GTSNPN and CDR2 SVGIG come from the germline V gene (reference sequence). Study-wide results and limits: In most subjects, TCR beta sequences reportedly gave accurate predictions of HLA-A and HLA-B alleles.

Use of 60 Vbeta and 13 Jbeta primers characterized the PCR. Measured with immunoSEQ multiplex PCR; TCRdb has only the in-frame clones, and not every one. Seen here are roughly 140,000 clones, approximately 82% observed once, and the top ten hold 6.6%. The clonotype comes from a woman in her fifties or sixties in good health and CMV-seropositive. The chain couples TRBV30 to TRBJ1-2; a possible D gene is TRBD1 (5 bases). The sequencing sample was made of PBMCs. The CDR3 nucleotides read TGTGCCGCAAATAGCGGGACTCATTATGGCTACACCTTC. As protein: CAANSGTHYGYTF.